This is a list of T cell receptor beta chains from one sample in a study of shared T cell receptors in the human thymus. TCRdb's copy holds only in-frame clones and misses some; the assay was immunoSEQ multiplex PCR. The table has roughly 68,000 clones, 90% to 95% seen once. The sequenced sample was thymocytes. All receptors derive from a human donor. The conserved cysteine and the conserved F or W are not part of the CDR3 here.

j_call v_call cdr3_aa
TRBJ2-2 TRBV29-1 SVAWLWWGGHTGELF
TRBJ2-3 TRBV6-1 ASSEEEDTDTQY
TRBJ2-1 TRBV7-9 ASSSTNERGGRVEQF
TRBJ1-1 TRBV25-1 ASSARKRNTEAF
TRBJ1-2 TRBV6-1 ASSEVPGQSNGYT
TRBJ1-3 TRBV6-1 ASSERSLTGTSGNTIY
TRBJ1-6 TRBV19 ASTLQGLNSPLH
TRBJ2-1 TRBV4-3 ASSQDRIDRGLPTEQF
TRBJ1-2 TRBV18 ASSPENWVMGLTINYGYT
TRBJ2-3 TRBV9 ASSRTRHTDTQY
TRBJ2-2 TRBV20-1 SARGRGELF
TRBJ1-2 TRBV5-4 ASRPDRAYGYT
TRBJ2-3 TRBV20-1 SVSDTQY
TRBJ2-3 TRBV10-3 AISIRATTDTQY
TRBJ2-3 TRBV5-6 ASSLMWDGDTDTQY
TRBJ1-6 TRBV19 ASSIEERQGNSPLH
TRBJ2-5 TRBV7-9 ASSYRPGQVETQY
TRBJ1-1 TRBV5-1 ASSRTGMNTEAF
TRBJ2-3 TRBV4-1 ASSREQGQPTDTQY
TRBJ2-7 TRBV9 ASSVDGGWPSYEQY
TRBJ2-5 TRBV4-1 ASSQEGQGSRETQY
TRBJ2-2 TRBV2 ASSPEISTAPELF
TRBJ1-3 TRBV11-2 ASSLESDPLSGNTIY
TRBJ1-1 TRBV28 ASSSHTGVAKNTEAF
TRBJ1-5 TRBV18 ASSLRQGGNQPQH
TRBJ2-6 TRBV5-8 ASSLDSAFSGANVLT
TRBJ1-2 TRBV14 ASSPTRWLNYGYT
TRBJ1-1 TRBV22-1 PGSARRDRVATEAF
TRBJ1-1 TRBV5-4 ASSKDTRYTEAF
TRBJ2-3 TRBV7-9 ASSRRSSGGRILSDTQY
TRBJ1-5 TRBV7-2 ASSPMVEGQPQH
TRBJ1-2 TRBV9 ASKGGEWYGYT
TRBJ2-5 TRBV29-1 SVGQGHEETQY
TRBJ2-2 TRBV7-8 ASSTQTGLYVAGELF
TRBJ2-7 TRBV7-9 ASSPFWIQGNLIYEQY
TRBJ1-1 TRBV7-2 ASSSGQGRNTEAF
TRBJ2-2 TRBV18 ASSPASTSAGELF
TRBJ2-7 TRBV5-8 ASSLAHDYEQY
TRBJ2-5 TRBV6-1 ASSENLMRSTLGETQY
TRBJ1-2 TRBV6-1 AIKYRGFGYGYT
TRBJ1-3 TRBV19 ASINRGPAATIY
TRBJ1-6 TRBV7-2 ASSPRGATPYNSPLH
TRBJ1-3 TRBV18 ASSSNSGSTIY
TRBJ2-7 TRBV10-3 AISVNDGHEQY
TRBJ2-3 TRBV4-2 ASSQPSGTSGGKDTQY
TRBJ1-4 TRBV7-9 ASSFNRGVNEKLF
TRBJ2-7 TRBV18 ASSPYGTGLYEQY
TRBJ2-7 TRBV5-5 ASSLGFPRDSHNYEQY
TRBJ2-7 TRBV4-3 ASSQVQSSSYEQY
TRBJ2-7 TRBV7-9 ASSLSVVRHEQY
TRBJ1-3 TRBV5-6 ASSWGGPSGNTIY
TRBJ1-1 TRBV6-5 ASSYIRENTEAF
TRBJ2-7 TRBV11-1 ASSLWDSSYEQY
TRBJ1-1 TRBV12-5 ASGDGGAPRNTEAF
TRBJ1-2 TRBV7-9 ASNPTGALFQIYYGYT
TRBJ2-5 TRBV19 ASRRTSGESIPQETQY
TRBJ1-2 TRBV4-2 ASSQGPGGLYGYT
TRBJ2-3 TRBV10-3 AISESREGETDTQY
TRBJ2-7 TRBV27 ASSPAGLSYEQY
TRBJ2-3 TRBV11-2 ASSLELPDPTGSDTQY